One sample yielded the 19 T cell receptor beta chains listed below, sequenced in a study of T cell responses to AZD1222 COVID-19 vaccine. Profiled with immunoSEQ multiplex PCR; TCRdb holds only in-frame clones, not every one. The sample holds about 35,000 clones, approximately 86% seen once. Sequences were derived from peripheral blood, sampled on day 0 of AZD1222 vaccination. The source is an adult in good health.

J is TRBJ2-5 and V is TRBV24-1; unclear D gene. V was clipped by 2 bases and J by 5 bases, with 5 bases between them. The CDR3 is made up of 12 amino acids. The germline V gene has CDR1 KGHDR and CDR2 SFDVKD. CDR3: CATSDSKETQYF. Here the CDR3 DNA reads TGTGCCACCAGTGATTCCAAGGAGACCCAGTACTTC.

This clone has only one observation. The chain links TRBV13 to TRBJ1-2; 8 bases agree with TRBD1. Germline V lookup: CDR1 PRHDT, CDR2 FYEKMQ (reference sequence). V was clipped by 9 bases and J by 3 bases; unmatched bases: 6. The CDR3 runs to 13 residues. CDR3: CASKDRADYGYTF. CDR3 sequence (DNA): TGTGCCAGTAAGGACAGGGCGGACTATGGCTACACCTTC.

The V gene is TRBV24-1, the J gene TRBJ2-2; D unclear. V shed 6 bases and J shed 4 bases, with 8 bases lying between them. The CDR3 runs 13 residues. Germline loops: CDR1 KGHDR, CDR2 SFDVKD. For the CDR3, the DNA is TGTGCCACCAGTTCGCGGTCCACCGGGGAGCTGTTTTTT. It encodes CATSSRSTGELFF.

The gene calls are TRBV4-3 and TRBJ2-6; D gene unclear. Deletions cut 0 bases from V and 1 base from J, with 7 bases between. There are 16 residues in the CDR3. Germline CDR1 and CDR2: LGHNA and YSLEER. CDR3 DNA sequence: TGCGCCAGCAGCCAAGACCCGGATTCTGGGGCCAACGTCCTGACTTTC. It translates to CASSQDPDSGANVLTF.

This chain links TRBV5-4 with TRBJ2-5; 9 bases match TRBD1. Trimming cost V 2 bases and J 5 bases; bases outside gene matches: 4. CDR3 length equals 14 residues. Germline V lookup: CDR1 SGHNT, CDR2 YYREEE (reference sequence). The CDR3 nucleotides read TGTGCCAGCAGCTTAAACAGGGGGCAGGAGACCCAGTACTTC. It codes for CASSLNRGQETQYF.

The chain carries TRBV28 and TRBJ1-5; D is ambiguous. CDR1 is MDHEN and CDR2 is SYDVKM in the germline V gene. Trimming cost V 0 bases and J 3 bases, with 15 bases left between them. This CDR3 is 17 amino acids long. The CDR3 coding sequence is TGTGCCAGCAGTTTATGGTATAGTACCAACTACAATCAGCCCCAGCATTTT. As protein: CASSLWYSTNYNQPQHF.

The chain is built from TRBV3-1 (or the pseudogene TRBV3-2) and TRBJ2-7; D is tentatively TRBD1 or TRBD2 (5 bases each). The germline V gene encodes CDR1 LGHDT and CDR2 YNNKEL (reference sequence). V lost 3 bases and J lost 9, with 15 bases in between. This CDR3 is 13 amino acids long. The CDR3 DNA follows: TGTGCCAGCAGCCACGAAGGGCTGGGGGTGCAGTACTTC. Amino acids: CASSHEGLGVQYF.

The chain has TRBV5-4 and TRBJ1-3, with 10 bases fitting TRBD1. Germline trimming cut 4 bases from V and 0 bases from J; bases unmatched to any gene: 10. The CDR3 covers 18 residues. Germline lookup yields CDR1 SGHNT and CDR2 YYREEE (reference sequence). CDR3 sequence: CASSPGQGVLGSGNTIYF. The CDR3 bases are TGTGCCAGCAGCCCTGGACAGGGGGTATTAGGCTCTGGAAACACCATATATTTT.

The rearrangement links TRBV9 to TRBJ2-7; the D call may be TRBD1 or TRBD2 (5 bases each). V was pared by 4 bases and J by 0 bases, with 14 bases between. This CDR3 contains 15 residues. Germline loops: CDR1 SGDLS, CDR2 YYNGEE. Here the CDR3 DNA reads TGTGCCAGCAGCACCTCAGGGAGCGCCTCCTACGAGCAGTACTTC. Translating it yields CASSTSGSASYEQYF.

The CDR3 nucleotides are TGTGCCAGCAGAGGGGACAGGATAGGAACCATATATTTT. Translation: CASRGDRIGTIYF. The chain employs TRBV2 and TRBJ1-3; 8 nucleotides agree with TRBD1. The CDR3 totals 13 residues. Germline CDR1 reads SNHLY; CDR2 reads FYNNEI. The V gene end was trimmed by 6 bases and the J gene end by 10 bases; junction bases not matched to a gene: 8.

The gene calls are TRBV5-1 and TRBJ2-5; 7 positions match TRBD1. This CDR3 comprises 15 residues. Germline CDR1 is SGHRS and CDR2 is YFSETQ. V lost 0 bases to trimming and J lost 2 bases; unmatched junction nucleotides: 4. CDR3 nucleotide sequence: TGCGCCAGCAGCTTGGAAGGGGGCCGTCAAGAGACCCAGTACTTC. Its protein product is CASSLEGGRQETQYF.

V and J are TRBV6-5 and TRBJ1-2; unclear D gene. CDR1 is MNHEY, CDR2 SVGAGI, per germline. The CDR3 is made up of 14 amino acids. Trimming pared 5 bases from V and 3 bases from J, leaving 13 bases between. CDR3 coding DNA: TGTGCCAGCAGTCTCCAGGCGGTGGACTATGGCTACACCTTC. This sequence encodes CASSLQAVDYGYTF.

The V gene is TRBV2, the J gene TRBJ2-3; 7 bases map to TRBD2. J gave up 2 bases and V 5 bases, and 7 bases lay outside the gene matches. Germline V gene sequence: CDR1 SNHLY, CDR2 FYNNEI. CDR3 length: 15 residues. In nucleotides, the CDR3 is TGTGCCAGCAGTCCACGGGAGGACGACACAGATACGCAGTATTTT. This sequence encodes CASSPREDDTDTQYF. Full variable domain (remainder filled in from reference TRBV2 and TRBJ2-3): EPEVTQTPSHQVTQMGQEVILRCVPISNHLYFYWYRQILGQKVEFLVSFYNNEISEKSEIFDDQFSVERPDGSNFTLKIRSTKLEDSAMYFCASSPREDDTDTQYFGPGTRLTVL.

This chain links TRBV10-1 with TRBJ1-5; TRBD1 agrees at 8 bases. Losses at the gene ends were 0 bases for V and 0 bases for J; bases not matched to a gene: 10. The CDR3 runs to 19 residues. Germline V gives CDR1 WNHNN, CDR2 SYGVQD (reference sequence). The CDR3 region has the DNA TGCGCCAGCAGTGAGTCGCTGGGACAGGAGTCGAATAGCAATCAGCCCCAGCATTTT. It yields the protein CASSESLGQESNSNQPQHF.

CDR3 region: CASSAGRLNTEAFF. For the CDR3, the DNA is TGTGCCAGCAGTGCGGGACGGCTGAACACTGAAGCTTTCTTT. The gene calls are TRBV2 and TRBJ1-1; TRBD1 might be the D (5 bases). Germline values: CDR1 SNHLY, CDR2 FYNNEI. CDR3 length: 14 amino acids. With 4 bases removed from V and 0 bases from J, the gap between germline ends came to 9 bases.

This chain connects TRBV5-1 to TRBJ2-1, with 11 bases identical to TRBD2. CDR3 length equals 15 residues. Germline-derived CDR1 and CDR2 are SGHRS and YFSETQ. Trimming took 4 bases from V and 5 from J; bases not matched to a gene: 5. The CDR3 sequence is CASSVSGRANNEQFF. DNA for the CDR3: TGCGCCAGCAGCGTTAGCGGGAGGGCCAACAATGAGCAGTTCTTC.

The V gene is TRBV27, the J gene TRBJ2-4; D call uncertain. The germline V and J ends were trimmed by 8 bases and 0 bases, with 11 bases remaining between them. This CDR3 has 14 residues. CDR1 and CDR2 (germline): MNHEY, SMNVEV (reference sequence). The CDR3 region is CASRSVLAKNIQYF. Here the CDR3 DNA reads TGTGCCAGCCGAAGTGTACTAGCCAAAAACATTCAGTACTTC.

This clone has more than one count but fewer than ten. The chain is built from TRBV7-3 and TRBJ2-2; D gene ambiguous. The V gene lost 4 bases and the J gene lost 3 bases, with 3 bases spanning the gap. Per germline, CDR1 SGHTA and CDR2 FQGTGA. There are 12 residues in the CDR3. The CDR3 DNA reads as TGTGCCAGCAGCTCGTACACCGGGGAGCTGTTTTTT. Translated: CASSSYTGELFF.

The chain combines TRBV28 with TRBJ1-2, with 9 bases matching TRBD1. The V segment lost 3 bases and the J segment 8 bases; nucleotides outside the gene matches: 7. The CDR3 has 14 amino acids. Germline values: CDR1 MDHEN, CDR2 SYDVKM. The CDR3 bases are TGTGCCAGCAGTTTGGAGGGACAGGGCCGAGGCTACACCTTC. Amino acid sequence: CASSLEGQGRGYTF.